This TCR beta chain came from a study of blood T cell repertoires in COVID-19. Study as a whole: Some COVID-19 samples were acute and others convalescent; all came from the United States, Italy and Spain. T cells, B-cell-depleted T cells, or PBMCs supplied cDNA or gDNA.

Original data processing: Estimation of nucleated cell counts was performed using reference gene primer amplification. Sequencing was performed with immunoSEQ multiplex PCR; in TCRdb, only in-frame clones are kept and a portion is missing. The V and J calls and clone size were taken over from that table, and D and trimming were inferred from the DNA. The sample lists under 250,000 clones, about 85% seen once, with approximately 3.3% in the top ten. Germline V gives CDR1 WSHSY, CDR2 SAAADI. CDR3 length: 12 amino acids. V dropped 11 bases and J dropped 3 bases, with 11 bases sitting between them. The sequence was collected from a man between 18 and 29 years old with active or convalescent COVID-19. Sample: peripheral blood. J is TRBJ1-5 and V is TRBV10-2; D ambiguous. For the CDR3, the DNA is TGCGCCGTGGCAGGCCACAATCAGCCCCAGCATTTT. This gives the protein CAVAGHNQPQHF.